Below, 32 T cell receptor beta chains from the same sample are listed, as sequenced in a study of shared clonotypes between healthy human individuals. Some clones are missing from TCRdb's copy, which holds only in-frame ones; the method was immunoSEQ multiplex PCR. Altogether about 980,000 clones are present, roughly 72% being singletons, with the ten largest covering around 1.4%. The sample was memory CD4+ T cells sorted from blood. Subset reported: CD45RA-negative fraction. Receptor source: a young man in good health.

The rearrangement uses TRBV4-1 and TRBJ2-7; perhaps TRBD2 as D (5 bases). Trimming cost V 0 bases and J 2 bases, with 17 bases left between them. In germline, CDR1 is MGHRA, CDR2 YSYEKL. The CDR3 is made up of 17 amino acids. The CDR3 protein is CASSQELERLRPYEQYF. CDR3 bases: TGCGCCAGCAGCCAAGAGCTAGAGAGACTAAGACCCTACGAGCAGTACTTC.

About this clone itself: Other DNA sequences of this sample code for an identical CDR3. The rearrangement uses TRBV5-1 and TRBJ2-7; tentative D call: TRBD2 (6 bases). Germline CDR1 SGHRS, CDR2 YFSETQ. V dropped 2 bases and J dropped 5 bases, with 8 bases sitting between them. This CDR3 spans 12 amino acids. CDR3 DNA sequence: TGCGCCAGCAGCTTTGGGGGGAACGAGCAGTACTTC. This sequence encodes CASSFGGNEQYF.

The chain uses TRBV7-2 and TRBJ2-7; D might be TRBD1 (6 bases). V shed 1 base and J shed 2 bases, with 12 bases lying between them. The CDR3 totals 15 residues. The germline V gene has CDR1 SGHTA and CDR2 FQGNSA. The chain's CDR3 is CASSLGYREPYEQYF. CDR3 bases: TGTGCCAGCAGCTTAGGTTACAGGGAACCCTACGAGCAGTACTTC.

The V gene is TRBV5-1, the J gene TRBJ2-7, with TRBD1 matching 7 bases. In germline, CDR1 is SGHRS, CDR2 YFSETQ. The CDR3 runs 13 residues. V was pared by 4 bases and J by 3 bases, with 4 bases of the junction left unmatched. The CDR3 loop is CASSRDSLYEQYF. Here the CDR3 DNA reads TGCGCCAGCAGCCGGGACAGTCTCTACGAGCAGTACTTC.

This clone was detected a few times. One end of the junction fails to match germline, which may point to a read error. Within the sample, other DNA sequences also encode this same CDR3. The J gene is TRBJ1-1, the V gene TRBV7-7; the D gene is possibly TRBD1 (5 bases). CDR1 is SSHAT, CDR2 FNYEAQ, per germline (reference sequence). This CDR3 spans 13 amino acids. CDR3 DNA sequence: TGTGCTAGCAGCTTCTCCAGGGACACTGAAGCTTTCTTT. Translation gives CASSFSRDTEAFF.

In the case of this clone: This could be a read error, since a much larger clone is one nucleotide away. The chain couples TRBV27 to TRBJ2-7, with 7 bases matching TRBD1. The CDR3 has 13 amino acids. Germline assignment: CDR1 MNHEY and CDR2 SMNVEV (reference sequence). The ends lost 6 bases at V and 0 bases at J; junction bases unmatched: 2. The CDR3 nucleotides read TGTGCCAGCAGCGGGACAGACTCCTACGAGCAGTACTTC. Translation gives CASSGTDSYEQYF.

The rearrangement links TRBV9 to TRBJ2-3, with TRBD2 matching over 8 bases. This CDR3 has 15 amino acids. The ends lost 4 bases at V and 3 bases at J; junction bases unmatched: 7. CDR1 is SGDLS and CDR2 is YYNGEE in the germline V gene. CDR3 amino acids: CASSPRRGETDTQYF. In DNA form, the CDR3 reads TGTGCCAGCAGCCCGCGGCGGGGGGAGACAGATACGCAGTATTTT.

The V call is TRBV27, the J call TRBJ1-3, with 7 bases identical to TRBD1. Germline V gives CDR1 MNHEY, CDR2 SMNVEV (reference sequence). The CDR3 consists of 17 residues. The junction had 7 bases not matched to a gene; V was cut back by 0 bases and J by 2 bases. CDR3 in amino acids: CASSLSRAGGAGNTIYF. CDR3 coding DNA: TGTGCCAGCAGTTTATCCCGGGCAGGGGGGGCTGGAAACACCATATATTTT.

V and J are TRBV2 and TRBJ2-7; D possibly corresponds to TRBD1 (5 bases). The CDR3 runs 14 residues. The V gene lost 1 base and the J gene lost 6 bases, with 13 bases spanning the gap. Germline CDR1 reads SNHLY; CDR2 reads FYNNEI. CDR3 coding DNA: TGTGCCAGCAGTGAAGGAAGGGGCCCAGGCGAGCAGTACTTC. As protein: CASSEGRGPGEQYF.

This chain joins TRBV5-6 and TRBJ1-5, with a tentative D call TRBD1 (5 bases). V was pared by 4 bases and J by 6 bases, with 11 bases between. This CDR3 is built from 13 residues. Germline loops: CDR1 SGHDT, CDR2 YYEEEE. The DNA for the CDR3 is TGTGCCAGCAGCACCGGACAATCTCAGCCCCAGCATTTT. Protein sequence: CASSTGQSQPQHF.

The sample holds one count of this clone. This chain links TRBV2 with TRBJ2-5, with D possibly TRBD2 on 6 matching bases. In germline, CDR1 is SNHLY, CDR2 FYNNEI. Trimming removed 7 bases from V and 0 bases from J, with 9 bases in between. The CDR3 has 13 amino acids. The CDR3 is CASTRLDQETQYF. CDR3 nucleotide sequence: TGTGCCAGCACCCGACTAGACCAAGAGACCCAGTACTTC.

This chain connects TRBV30 to TRBJ1-6; maybe TRBD1 (5 bases). Deletions cut 3 bases from V and 9 bases from J, with 15 bases between. This CDR3 is built from 14 residues. Germline-derived CDR1 and CDR2 are GTSNPN and SVGIG (reference sequence). CDR3 amino acids: CAWSDGGAPSPLHF. The DNA of the CDR3 is TGTGCCTGGAGCGACGGGGGTGCCCCTTCACCCCTCCACTTT.

This clone has a single count. A single base is all that separates this from a far larger clone, so a read error is likely. This rearrangement joins TRBV10-3 to TRBJ1-3, with D hard to call. Per the germline V gene, CDR1 is ENHRY and CDR2 is SYGVKD. The CDR3 contains 16 residues. The CDR3 loop reads CAINESLGRSGNTIYF. The CDR3 DNA sequence: TGTGCCATCAATGAGTCCCTGGGTCGCTCTGGAAACACCATATATTTT.

The chain employs TRBV2 and TRBJ2-5, with D unclear. CDR3 length: 13 residues. Germline values: CDR1 SNHLY, CDR2 FYNNEI. The germline V and J ends were trimmed by 0 bases and 5 bases, with 7 bases remaining between them. DNA of the CDR3: TGTGCCAGCAGTGAAGCGCGGTTTGAGACCCAGTACTTC. Translation: CASSEARFETQYF.

This sequence joins TRBV30 and TRBJ2-7, with a tentative D call TRBD1 (6 bases). Per the germline V gene, CDR1 is GTSNPN and CDR2 is SVGIG (reference sequence). This CDR3 is 15 amino acids long. V gave up 1 base and J gave up 5 bases, with 18 bases separating them. CDR3 in DNA: TGTGCCTGGAGTGCCCCCCTCAGGGGCGGCGACGAGCAGTACTTC. Its translation: CAWSAPLRGGDEQYF.

The rearrangement links TRBV10-3 to TRBJ1-5; D gene ambiguous. There are 14 residues in the CDR3. V lost 2 bases, J lost 0 bases, and 5 bases lay in between. From germline, CDR1 is ENHRY and CDR2 SYGVKD. The CDR3, as DNA: TGTGCCATCAGTGAGGGACTTAGCAATCAGCCCCAGCATTTT. It translates to CAISEGLSNQPQHF.

The chain combines TRBV28 with TRBJ2-2; no clear D gene. This CDR3 comprises 14 residues. V gave up 3 bases and J gave up 6 bases, with 11 bases separating them. CDR1 MDHEN and CDR2 SYDVKM come from the germline V gene. This CDR3 is CASSFFRPAGELFF. CDR3 nucleotide sequence: TGTGCCAGCAGTTTCTTTAGGCCAGCCGGGGAGCTGTTTTTT.

V usage is TRBV7-2 and J usage is TRBJ2-3; 7 positions agree with TRBD1. This CDR3 spans 14 amino acids. V trimming: 1 base; J trimming: 5 bases; junction bases outside the gene matches: 3. Germline CDR1 reads SGHTA; CDR2 reads FQGNSA. CDR3 nucleotide sequence: TGTGCCAGCAGCTTAGAACAGGGGTTAGATACGCAGTATTTT. Encoded protein: CASSLEQGLDTQYF.

This chain connects TRBV5-1 to TRBJ2-5, with a possible D match to TRBD1 (5 bases). The V gene's germline CDR1 is SGHRS and CDR2 YFSETQ. The CDR3 is 15 residues long. V was cut by 0 bases and J by 3 bases, with 12 bases left in between. The CDR3 nucleotides are TGCGCCAGCAGCTTGGCCCGGCAGGGTGAAGAGACCCAGTACTTC. Translating gives CASSLARQGEETQYF.

The V gene is TRBV10-3, the J gene TRBJ1-1, with D perhaps matching TRBD1 (6 bases). V was cut by 5 bases and J by 2 bases, with 18 bases left in between. The germline V gene has CDR1 ENHRY and CDR2 SYGVKD. CDR3 size: 16 residues. DNA of the CDR3: TGTGCCATCAGTCCGGACTCCCAGGGGTCCAACACTGAAGCTTTCTTT. Translation gives CAISPDSQGSNTEAFF.

The chain has TRBV9 and TRBJ1-6; D possibly corresponds to TRBD1 (5 bases). Germline CDR1 reads SGDLS; CDR2 reads YYNGEE. Trimming removed 0 bases at V and 10 bases at J, with 14 bases between. CDR3 length: 15 residues. The CDR3 sequence is CASSVGGTRASPLHF. As DNA, the CDR3 is TGTGCCAGCAGCGTAGGGGGCACGCGCGCGTCACCCCTCCACTTT. The full variable domain, rest sourced from reference TRBV9 and TRBJ1-6, is DSGVTQTPKHLITATGQRVTLRCSPRSGDLSVYWYQQSLDQGLQFLIQYYNGEERAKGNILERFSAQQFPDLHSELNLSSLELGDSALYFCASSVGGTRASPLHFGNGTRLTVT.

This chain links TRBV6-1 with TRBJ2-5, with TRBD1 identical over 10 bases. From germline, CDR1 is MNHNS and CDR2 SASEGT. The V gene end was trimmed by 2 bases and the J gene end by 5 bases; junction bases not matched to a gene: 11. There are 17 residues in the CDR3. The CDR3 sequence: CASSEKGQGMARETQYF. As DNA, the CDR3 is TGTGCCAGCAGTGAAAAGGGACAGGGGATGGCGAGGGAGACCCAGTACTTC.

The chain has TRBV7-9 and TRBJ2-7; 9 bases match TRBD1. J gave up 4 bases and V 1 base, and 5 bases lay outside the gene matches. CDR1 is SEHNR and CDR2 is FQNEAQ in the germline V gene (reference sequence). The CDR3 has 15 amino acids. The CDR3: CASSLGTGGSYEQYF. CDR3 in DNA: TGTGCCAGCAGCTTAGGTACAGGGGGCTCGTACGAGCAGTACTTC.

The sample holds one count of this clone. The chain combines TRBV5-1 with TRBJ2-7; 9 nucleotides line up with TRBD2. The length of the CDR3 is 15 residues. V lost 3 bases and J lost 4; bases outside the gene matches: 8. Germline assignment: CDR1 SGHRS and CDR2 YFSETQ. The CDR3 loop is CASSYSGGDPYEQYF. CDR3 nucleotides: TGCGCCAGCAGCTATAGCGGGGGCGATCCGTACGAGCAGTACTTC.

This chain joins TRBV2 and TRBJ2-2, with D possibly TRBD1 on 6 matching bases. CDR3 length: 15 amino acids. V lost 7 bases and J lost 1, with 13 bases in between. CDR1 is SNHLY and CDR2 is FYNNEI in the germline V gene. Written as DNA, the CDR3 is TGTGCCAGCAAACCCGGGACATTGAACACCGGGGAGCTGTTTTTT. It is translated as CASKPGTLNTGELFF.

This clone occurred a few times. The J gene is TRBJ1-5, the V gene TRBV6-1; 8 nucleotides match TRBD1. The CDR3 runs 17 residues. The junction had 5 bases not matched to a gene; V was cut back by 1 base and J by 0 bases. The germline CDR1 and CDR2 sequences are MNHNS and SASEGT. DNA for the CDR3: TGTGCCAGCAGTGAAGGATACAGGGGGGCTAGCAATCAGCCCCAGCATTTT. Translating gives CASSEGYRGASNQPQHF.

This sequence joins TRBV19 and TRBJ2-1; 16 nucleotides match TRBD2. The CDR3 is made up of 16 amino acids. The J segment lost 12 bases and the V segment lost 3 bases, leaving 8 bases of the junction unmatched. The germline CDR1 and CDR2 sequences are LNHDA and SQIVND (reference sequence). The CDR3 DNA is TGTGCCAGTAGTATGGGACTAGCGGGAGGGACATCTGGGCAGTTCTTC. This translates into CASSMGLAGGTSGQFF.

Concerning this clone itself: Other DNA sequences within the sample encode an identical CDR3. The rearrangement links TRBV18 to TRBJ1-5; 9 bases agree with TRBD1. V was pared by 1 base and J by 1 base, with 2 bases of the junction left unmatched. Germline CDR1 is KGHSH and CDR2 is LQKENI. The CDR3 has 16 residues. CDR3 protein: CASSPLGTGSNQPQHF. CDR3 coding DNA: TGTGCCAGCTCACCACTAGGGACAGGGAGCAATCAGCCCCAGCATTTT.

The chain carries TRBV10-2 and TRBJ1-5; D unclear. Trimming pared 2 bases from V and 9 bases from J, leaving 8 bases between. The CDR3 length is 12 residues. Germline CDR1 and CDR2: WSHSY and SAAADI. CDR3 in DNA: TGCGCCAGCAGTGAGGCCATGGGGCCCCAGCATTTT. Encoded protein: CASSEAMGPQHF.

The rearrangement links TRBV6-1 to TRBJ1-5; a weak D match, TRBD1 (6 bases). There are 14 residues in the CDR3. Trimming pared 6 bases from V and 2 bases from J, leaving 11 bases between. Germline values: CDR1 MNHNS, CDR2 SASEGT. The CDR3, as DNA: TGTGCCAGCAGCCCCGAGGGGGGCAATCAGCCCCAGCATTTT. Translating it yields CASSPEGGNQPQHF.

V gene TRBV7-9 combines with J gene TRBJ1-5; D gene unclear. Per the germline V gene, CDR1 is SEHNR and CDR2 is FQNEAQ (reference sequence). With 1 base removed from V and 0 bases from J, the gap between germline ends came to 7 bases. There are 15 residues in the CDR3. CDR3 nucleotide sequence: TGTGCCAGCAGCTTAGGAGACTATAGCAATCAGCCCCAGCATTTT. It yields the protein CASSLGDYSNQPQHF.

The chain recombines TRBV6-5 with TRBJ2-2; D gene ambiguous. Germline-derived CDR1 and CDR2 are MNHEY and SVGAGI. Trimming left V 7 bases short and J 1 base short, with 13 bases between. The CDR3 contains 15 residues. CDR3 nucleotides: TGTGCCAGCACACGTGCTAACAAGAACACCGGGGAGCTGTTTTTT. Amino acid sequence: CASTRANKNTGELFF.